The entry below gives a single TCR beta chain sequence along with its context. Its specificity is not known. The data were taken from a study of cytomegalovirus exposure and HLA in healthy donors. Despite likely unrecorded immune exposures, the donors were nominally healthy at the time of sampling. Study-wide findings and caveats: There were several of the most significant clusters that appeared linked to common viral pathogens in a later analysis. A link between a missense DCLRE1C variant and TCR beta V- and J-gene trimming emerged from a later analysis. A few chains linked to CMV were shown in vitro to be specific for CMV antigens.

This CDR3 has 14 amino acids. Germline lookup yields CDR1 SGHNT and CDR2 YYREEE (reference sequence). V dropped 0 bases and J dropped 5; count of bases not matched to a gene: 0. Vbeta (60) and Jbeta (13) primers were used in the PCR. The table came from immunoSEQ multiplex PCR; TCRdb's copy has only in-frame clones and leaves some out. This table holds some 160,000 clones, around 80% found once. Sequencing used PBMCs. The rearrangement joins TRBV5-4 to TRBJ2-2; TRBD1 agrees at 8 bases. This sequence originates from a woman under 30 in good health and CMV-seronegative. CDR3 coding DNA: TGTGCCAGCAGCTTGGGGGACAGGACCGGGGAGCTGTTTTTT. This encodes CASSLGDRTGELFF.